This T cell receptor (beta chain) was captured by sequencing in a study of T cells in Graves' hyperthyroidism and ophthalmopathy. Newly diagnosed patients aged 18 to 65 had hyperthyroidism of under 2 months' duration. Diagnostic assessment was based on clinical symptoms, serum thyroxine and TRAb, thyroid ultrasound and orbital computed tomography. PBMCs were derived from more than 8 ml fresh peripheral blood. Overall study findings and caveats: The model identified upcoming ophthalmopathy a median approximately 6.5 months ahead of onset.

RNA transcripts yielded amplified TCR beta CDR3 regions. Primed by the HTBI set, a first-round RT-PCR was run on the TCR CDR3. TCRdb ran MiXCR on the multiplex PCR reads and lists one entry per CDR3 protein. The sample lists 650,000 to 850,000 distinct CDR3 sequences, about 19% occurring once. This clonotype was counted ten times or more. Its antigen is as yet unknown. V shed 6 bases, J shed 6 bases, and the junction held 14 bases outside the gene matches. Per the germline V gene, CDR1 is MNHNS and CDR2 is SASEGT. This CDR3 region has 16 residues. The source material was blood. The sequence derives from a woman in her 50s with Graves' hyperthyroidism that later progressed to Graves' ophthalmopathy. V and J are TRBV6-1 and TRBJ1-2, with 9 bases fitting TRBD1. As DNA, the CDR3 is TGTGCCAGCAGGAAATCCGGGACAGGGACTTCGAATGGCTACACCTTC. The encoded protein is CASRKSGTGTSNGYTF.